A single sample gave rise to the 5 T cell receptor beta chains below, sequenced in a study of blood T cells in healthy people across ages (dated by TCRdb to the mid-2010s). The library was made by 5' RACE. Sequenced on an Illumina HiSeq 2500. A second PCR of about 6 to 11 cycles was performed with a sample-barcoded 5' primer and a J-beta primer mix. TCRdb ran its own pipeline on the public reads, namely fastp trimming at Q25 and MiXCR clone calling, and kept in-frame beta chains. Here each entry gathers all rows of one CDR3 protein and keeps the most common genes and DNA. The sample contains 800,000 to 900,000 distinct CDR3 sequences, around 62% of them found a single time. The ten largest make up 25% to 35% of the sample. Material: blood. The receptors come from a man between 25 and 39 years old in good health.

The chain couples TRBV12-3 or TRBV12-4 to TRBJ2-7, with 10 bases identical to TRBD1. V lost 5 bases to trimming and J lost 4 bases; unmatched junction nucleotides: 8. The CDR3 covers 15 residues. Here the CDR3 DNA reads TGTGCCAGCAGTCCGGGAGGACAGGGGGGGTACGAGCAGTACTTC. This codes for CASSPGGQGGYEQYF.

The rearrangement links TRBV2 to TRBJ2-6; D is unresolved. The CDR3 totals 15 residues. Germline V gene data show CDR1 as SNHLY and CDR2 as FYNNEI. Trimming took off 4 bases at V and 2 bases at J, with 9 bases between the two ends. Here the CDR3 reads CASSAPPAGANVLTF. CDR3 coding DNA: TGTGCCAGCAGTGCACCTCCGGCTGGGGCCAACGTCCTGACTTTC.

The J gene is TRBJ2-4, the V gene TRBV7-2; 7 nucleotides match TRBD2. CDR3 length: 14 residues. V was clipped by 2 bases and J by 5 bases; unmatched bases: 3. Looked up from germline, CDR1 is SGHTA and CDR2 is FQGNSA. The CDR3 coding sequence is TGTGCCAGCAGCTTAATGGCGGGGGAAAACATTCAGTACTTC. Its protein is CASSLMAGENIQYF.

The J gene is TRBJ1-4, the V gene TRBV28, with 7 bases fitting TRBD1. From germline, CDR1 is MDHEN and CDR2 SYDVKM. The CDR3 covers 14 residues. V dropped 4 bases and J dropped 4; count of bases not matched to a gene: 3. CDR3 sequence reads: CASSSGQNNEKLFF. CDR3 sequence (DNA): TGTGCCAGCAGTTCGGGACAGAATAATGAAAAACTGTTTTTT. The entire variable domain, with the rest obtained from reference TRBV28 and TRBJ1-4, is as follows: DVKVTQSSRYLVKRTGEKVFLECVQDMDHENMFWYRQDPGLGLRLIYFSYDVKMKEKGDIPEGYSVSREKKERFSLILESASTNQTSMYLCASSSGQNNEKLFFGSGTQLSVL.

The chain links TRBV2 to TRBJ2-1, with D unresolved. The ends were cut back, 4 bases at V and 10 bases at J, with 11 bases in the middle. Germline V gene lookup returns CDR1 SNHLY and CDR2 FYNNEI. CDR3 size: 12 residues. CDR3 region: CASSARAKEQFF. As DNA, the CDR3 is TGTGCCAGCAGTGCTCGGGCGAAGGAGCAGTTCTTC.